This passage covers 27 T cell receptor beta chains from one sample sequenced in a study of T cell repertoires in cytomegalovirus infection. TCRdb re-derived calls from the reads in MiXCR, one entry per CDR3 protein. The table includes under 350,000 distinct CDR3 sequences, over 7.5% detected once. The sample comprised PBMCs. The receptors were sampled from a human donor in good health (CMV status not recorded). Some clones in this sample may be carry-over from other donors' samples.

This clonotype was detected a few times. This chain links TRBV7-2 with TRBJ2-5; D remains ambiguous. V was trimmed by 5 bases and J by 4 bases, leaving 17 bases between them. The CDR3 contains 15 residues. Germline CDR1 SGHTA, CDR2 FQGNSA. The CDR3 region is CASSPRGFTPETQYF. The CDR3 DNA reads TGTGCCAGCAGCCCGCGCGGTTTTACCCCAGAGACCCAGTACTTC. Variable domain in full (rest from reference TRBV7-2 and TRBJ2-5): GAGVSQSPSNKVTEKGKDVELRCDPISGHTALYWYRQSLGQGLEFLIYFQGNSAPDKSGLPSDRFSAERTGGSVSTLTIQRTQQEDSAVYLCASSPRGFTPETQYFGPGTRLLVL.

This clonotype showed up just a few times. The V and J genes are TRBV20-1 and TRBJ1-2, with 10 bases that match TRBD1. From germline, CDR1 is DFQATT and CDR2 SNEGSKA (reference sequence). This CDR3 contains 13 residues. The V segment lost 5 bases and the J segment 7 bases; nucleotides outside the gene matches: 7. The CDR3 here is CSAPRQGAIGYTF. CDR3 sequence (DNA): TGCAGTGCTCCGCGACAGGGGGCGATTGGCTACACCTTC.

This clonotype was picked up many times. V usage is TRBV7-9 and J usage is TRBJ1-6; D remains unclear. The CDR3 extends over 12 amino acids. V shed 6 bases and J shed 5 bases, with 5 bases lying between them. Germline V CDR1 and CDR2: SEHNR, FQNEAQ (reference sequence). In nucleotides, the CDR3 is TGTGCCAGCAGTTCCAATAATTCACCCCTCCACTTT. Its translation is CASSSNNSPLHF.

The chain links TRBV7-2 to TRBJ1-2, with D unclear. The V end was cut by 1 base, the J end by 1 base, with 7 bases between. The CDR3 spans 14 residues. The germline V gene has CDR1 SGHTA and CDR2 FQGNSA. CDR3 bases: TGTGCCAGCAGCTTAGACATCCATAACTATGGCTACACCTTC. This encodes CASSLDIHNYGYTF.

This clonotype was picked up many times. The CDR3 nucleotides are TGTGCCAGCAGTCTCGGGCAGGGGGCCCTCCGTTCACCCCTCCACTTT. Its translation: CASSLGQGALRSPLHF. This chain uses TRBV6-6 with TRBJ1-6; 8 bases map to TRBD1. Germline V gene data show CDR1 as MNHNY and CDR2 as SVGAGI (reference sequence). The CDR3 spans 16 residues. V shed 5 bases, J shed 9 bases, and the junction held 12 bases outside the gene matches.

V gene TRBV6-6 combines with J gene TRBJ1-2; 7 bases fit TRBD1. This CDR3 spans 14 amino acids. The V gene end was trimmed by 6 bases and the J gene end by 0 bases; junction bases not matched to a gene: 4. Looked up from germline, CDR1 is MNHNY and CDR2 is SVGAGI (reference sequence). In DNA form, the CDR3 reads TGTGCCAGCAGGGAGGACAGGCCTAACTATGGCTACACCTTC. Protein sequence: CASREDRPNYGYTF.

The rearrangement uses TRBV4-3 and TRBJ2-1; perhaps TRBD2 as D (6 bases). Germline lookup yields CDR1 LGHNA and CDR2 YSLEER. CDR3 length: 15 residues. V was cut by 1 base and J by 8 bases, with 15 bases left in between. CDR3 amino acids: CASSQVGREIDEQFF. The CDR3 nucleotides are TGCGCCAGCAGCCAAGTGGGCCGGGAGATCGATGAGCAGTTCTTC.

The chain recombines TRBV6-2 or TRBV6-3 with TRBJ2-5; 7 bases align to TRBD2. V lost 7 bases to trimming and J lost 4 bases; unmatched junction nucleotides: 3. Germline assignment: CDR1 MNHEY and CDR2 SVGEGT. This CDR3 spans 12 amino acids. For the CDR3, the DNA is TGTGCCAGCACTGTAGCGGGAGAGACCCAGTACTTC. Translated: CASTVAGETQYF.

In this sample, this clonotype turned up a few times. The chain uses TRBV7-6 and TRBJ2-1; 7 bases fit TRBD1. Per germline, CDR1 SGHVS and CDR2 FNYEAQ. The CDR3 length is 14 residues. J was trimmed by 6 bases and V by 3 bases; bases with no gene match: 5. In DNA, the CDR3 is TGTGCCAGCAGCTTCCGGACAGGAACCAATGAGCAGTTCTTC. Protein: CASSFRTGTNEQFF.

This clonotype was seen only a few times. The rearrangement links TRBV19 to TRBJ2-2; possibly TRBD2 for D (6 bases). V was shortened by 7 bases and J by 2 bases, with 14 bases between the two germline ends. In germline, CDR1 is LNHDA, CDR2 SQIVND (reference sequence). The CDR3 totals 15 residues. The DNA of the CDR3 is TGTGCCAGTAAGGAATCCGGGAGAAACACCGGGGAGCTGTTTTTT. Translating gives CASKESGRNTGELFF.

The genes are TRBV11-1 and TRBJ2-3; 9 bases fit TRBD2. Germline CDR1 reads SGHAT; CDR2 reads FQDESV (reference sequence). This CDR3 is 15 amino acids long. V was clipped by 5 bases and J by 5 bases; unmatched bases: 8. CDR3 DNA: TGTGCCAGCAGCCTACGGACTAGCGATGGAGATACGCAGTATTTT. Its translation is CASSLRTSDGDTQYF. The full variable domain, in which reference TRBV11-1 and TRBJ2-3 provide the parts outside the CDR3, is EAEVAQSPRYKITEKSQAVAFWCDPISGHATLYWYRQILGQGPELLVQFQDESVVDDSQLPKDRFSAERLKGVDSTLKIQPAELGDSAMYLCASSLRTSDGDTQYFGPGTRLTVL.

This clonotype was counted many times. The genes are TRBV7-2 and TRBJ2-1; 9 bases are a match to TRBD2. V was clipped by 4 bases and J by 6 bases; unmatched bases: 7. The CDR3 is made up of 15 amino acids. The V gene's germline CDR1 is SGHTA and CDR2 FQGNSA. CDR3: CASSYMASGANEQFF. In DNA form, the CDR3 reads TGTGCCAGCAGCTATATGGCTAGCGGGGCCAATGAGCAGTTCTTC.

This chain uses TRBV12-3 or TRBV12-4 with TRBJ2-1, with unresolved D. The CDR3 sequence is 13 residues long. V lost 3 bases and J lost 8, with 11 bases in between. The DNA for the CDR3 is TGTGCCAGCAGTTTTTCCGGCCCATATGAGCAGTTCTTC. Encoded protein: CASSFSGPYEQFF.

This clonotype was seen more than once but under ten times. V and J are TRBV20-1 and TRBJ2-3; 13 nucleotides match TRBD2. V trimming: 3 bases; J trimming: 0 bases; junction bases outside the gene matches: 12. The CDR3 runs 19 residues. CDR1 DFQATT and CDR2 SNEGSKA come from the germline V gene (reference sequence). The CDR3 DNA reads as TGCAGTGCTAGTAGGTCAGGACTAGCGGGAGCGCCAAGCACAGATACGCAGTATTTT. Protein sequence: CSASRSGLAGAPSTDTQYF.

This clonotype appeared a few times. This chain joins TRBV7-4 and TRBJ2-1; D may be TRBD2 (6 bases). Trimming stripped 1 base from V and 9 bases from J, with 13 bases between. This CDR3 has 14 amino acids. Germline V gene sequence: CDR1 SGHVT, CDR2 SQSDAQ. The chain's CDR3 is CASSLGAGTSEQFF. CDR3 DNA sequence: TGTGCCAGCAGCTTAGGGGCGGGGACCAGTGAGCAGTTCTTC.

Only a few counts were recorded for this clonotype. The chain joins TRBV5-6 to TRBJ2-3; D not resolved. Germline CDR1 is SGHDT and CDR2 is YYEEEE. V was shortened by 2 bases and J by 3 bases, with 10 bases between the two germline ends. The CDR3 spans 14 residues. The CDR3 here is CASSFSPGTDTQYF. The CDR3 coding sequence is TGTGCCAGCAGCTTTTCCCCCGGGACAGATACGCAGTATTTT.

This clonotype was observed many times. The chain links TRBV11-2 to TRBJ1-2; D gene uncertain. Germline V gene lookup returns CDR1 SGHAT and CDR2 FQNNGV. The CDR3 has 17 amino acids. Trimming left V 3 bases short and J 4 bases short, with 21 bases between. The CDR3 DNA follows: TGTGCCAGCAGCTTGAGGGCGGGTTTAGAGTCCTCCTATGGCTACACCTTC. It translates to CASSLRAGLESSYGYTF. The variable domain in full, with the rest retrieved from reference TRBV11-2 and TRBJ1-2, is EAGVAQSPRYKIIEKRQSVAFWCNPISGHATLYWYQQILGQGPKLLIQFQNNGVVDDSQLPKDRFSAERLKGVDSTLKIQPAKLEDSAVYLCASSLRAGLESSYGYTFGSGTRLTVV.

This clonotype has only a few counts. The chain recombines TRBV2 with TRBJ1-2; D gene unclear. Germline V gene lookup returns CDR1 SNHLY and CDR2 FYNNEI. The CDR3 contains 13 residues. The ends were cut back, 3 bases at V and 5 bases at J, with 10 bases in the middle. The chain's CDR3 is CASSDGLFYGYTF. The CDR3 nucleotides are TGTGCCAGCAGTGACGGACTCTTTTATGGCTACACCTTC.

The sample holds a few counts of this clonotype. The V gene is TRBV24-1, the J gene TRBJ2-1, with 10 bases fitting TRBD2. V shed 5 bases and J 4 bases; nucleotides not matched to a gene: 7. From germline, CDR1 is KGHDR and CDR2 SFDVKD. CDR3 length equals 16 residues. The CDR3 spells CATSVAGTSEYNEQFF. Written as DNA, the CDR3 is TGTGCCACCAGTGTCGCCGGGACTAGCGAATACAATGAGCAGTTCTTC.

This clonotype was observed at least ten times. The chain uses TRBV12-3 or TRBV12-4 and TRBJ1-3; D perhaps matches TRBD1 (5 bases). V was shortened by 3 bases and J by 2 bases, with 8 bases between the two germline ends. The CDR3 totals 14 residues. CDR3 in DNA: TGTGCCAGCAGTTTTGGGGGTACTGGAAACACCATATATTTT. This sequence encodes CASSFGGTGNTIYF.

The gene calls are TRBV15 and TRBJ1-2; D is perhaps TRBD1 (5 bases). CDR3 length equals 15 residues. Trimming left V 5 bases short and J 3 bases short, with 16 bases between. Germline V gene sequence: CDR1 LNHNV, CDR2 YYDKDF (reference sequence). CDR3 loop: CATSEGRATDYGYTF. As DNA, the CDR3 is TGTGCCACCAGCGAGGGGAGGGCGACGGACTATGGCTACACCTTC.

This clonotype was seen many times. J is TRBJ1-1 and V is TRBV7-2; D gene uncertain. This CDR3 is built from 14 residues. Per germline, CDR1 SGHTA and CDR2 FQGNSA. The germline V and J ends were trimmed by 0 bases and 10 bases, with 15 bases remaining between them. The CDR3 DNA sequence: TGTGCCAGCAGCTTAGCGCTGGCCGGGTCTGCAGCTTTCTTT. Translated, it gives CASSLALAGSAAFF.

The chain uses TRBV27 and TRBJ2-1, with 7 bases aligning to TRBD1. Per the germline V gene, CDR1 is MNHEY and CDR2 is SMNVEV (reference sequence). With V trimmed by 7 bases and J by 5 bases, 5 bases remained unmatched. The CDR3 covers 13 residues. The CDR3 nucleotides read TGTGCCAGCATTGGGACAGCGAACAATGAGCAGTTCTTC. Protein: CASIGTANNEQFF.

V gene TRBV6-8 combines with J gene TRBJ2-7; 7 positions match TRBD2. Germline V gene data show CDR1 as MNHGY and CDR2 as SAAAGT. The CDR3 has 13 residues. Unmatched junction bases numbered 3, after V lost 5 bases and J lost 2 bases. The DNA for the CDR3 is TGTGCCAGCAGTAGAGGACTAGCCTACGAGCAGTACTTC. It translates to CASSRGLAYEQYF.

The chain employs TRBV10-3 and TRBJ2-7, with TRBD1 as a possible D gene (5 bases). The CDR3 extends over 13 amino acids. Trimming took 3 bases from V and 6 from J, leaving 12 bases between them. CDR1 and CDR2 from the germline V gene are ENHRY and SYGVKD. The CDR3 region is CAISDLKGAEQYF. CDR3 coding DNA: TGTGCCATCAGTGACTTGAAAGGGGCCGAGCAGTACTTC.

The table lists this clonotype with a few counts. The chain combines TRBV27 with TRBJ2-7; TRBD1 aligns across 7 bases. J was trimmed by 2 bases and V by 5 bases; bases with no gene match: 9. The CDR3 has 15 amino acids. CDR1 and CDR2 from the germline V gene are MNHEY and SMNVEV (reference sequence). CDR3 in DNA: TGTGCCAGCAGTCCCCTAATACAGGGGACCTACGAGCAGTACTTC. It codes for CASSPLIQGTYEQYF.

This clonotype was seen only a few times. Relative to the germline gene, one junction end is altered; a read error may explain this. The CDR3 loop is CASSLGGLAQYF. DNA of the CDR3: TGTGCCAGCAGCTTAGGGGGACTAGCGCAATATTTT. This chain uses TRBV7-2 with TRBJ2-3; 10 bases line up with TRBD2. This CDR3 region has 12 residues. Germline CDR1 is SGHTA and CDR2 is FQGNSA.